The entry below gives a single T cell receptor (beta chain) sequence along with its context. What it binds is unknown. The donors, all of them Caucasian adults, lived in Nashville, Tennessee. This sample was included in a study of shared clonotypes between healthy human individuals. At the level of the study: The study enrolled a couple of women and a few men aged 18 to 49.

Germline V lookup: CDR1 LNHNV, CDR2 YYDKDF (reference sequence). V was pared by 1 base and J by 6 bases, with 5 bases of the junction left unmatched. CDR3 size: 15 residues. Here immunoSEQ multiplex PCR was the method, and the copy in TCRdb shows in-frame clones only, minus some. The table includes about 2.3 million clones, 92% detected once. Whole-study findings and limits: Naive subsets usually exceeded memory subsets in estimated richness.

The chain links TRBV15 to TRBJ2-4; 8 nucleotides align to TRBD1. What was sequenced was naive CD4+ T cells from PBMCs. The subset here: CD45RA+ positively selected. This TCR came from a man aged 18 to 30 in good health. Some clones in this sample may be carry-over from other donors' samples. The CDR3 DNA reads as TGTGCCACCAGCAGAGGAGACAGGGGCGCAAACATTCAGTACTTC. Encoded protein: CATSRGDRGANIQYF.